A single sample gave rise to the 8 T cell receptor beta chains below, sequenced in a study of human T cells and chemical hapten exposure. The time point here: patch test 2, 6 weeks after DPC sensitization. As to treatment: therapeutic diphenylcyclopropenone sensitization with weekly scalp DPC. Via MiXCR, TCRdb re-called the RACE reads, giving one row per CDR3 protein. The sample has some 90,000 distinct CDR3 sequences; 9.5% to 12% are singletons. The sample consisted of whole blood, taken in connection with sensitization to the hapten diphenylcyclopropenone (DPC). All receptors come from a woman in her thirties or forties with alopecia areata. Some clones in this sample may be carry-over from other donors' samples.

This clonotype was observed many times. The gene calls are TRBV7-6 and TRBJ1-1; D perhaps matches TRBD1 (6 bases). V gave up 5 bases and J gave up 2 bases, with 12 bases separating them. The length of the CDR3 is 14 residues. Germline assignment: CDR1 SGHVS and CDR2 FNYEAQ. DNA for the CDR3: TGTGCCAGCAGCCGAGGACAGAAAAACACTGAAGCTTTCTTT. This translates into CASSRGQKNTEAFF.

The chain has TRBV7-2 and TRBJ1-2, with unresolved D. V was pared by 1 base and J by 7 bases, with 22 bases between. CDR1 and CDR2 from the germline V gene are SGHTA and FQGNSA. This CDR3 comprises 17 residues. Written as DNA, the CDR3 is TGTGCCAGCAGCTTAGAGGTAACGGCCCTTCCTCGCGGTGGCTACACCTTC. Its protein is CASSLEVTALPRGGYTF.

In DNA form, the CDR3 reads TGTGCCAGCAGTCCGACTAGCGGGATTCAAGAGACCCAGTACTTC. Translated, it gives CASSPTSGIQETQYF. This chain links TRBV28 with TRBJ2-5; 11 bases are a match to TRBD2. The germline V gene has CDR1 MDHEN and CDR2 SYDVKM. Unmatched junction bases numbered 4, after V lost 5 bases and J lost 2 bases. CDR3 length equals 15 residues.

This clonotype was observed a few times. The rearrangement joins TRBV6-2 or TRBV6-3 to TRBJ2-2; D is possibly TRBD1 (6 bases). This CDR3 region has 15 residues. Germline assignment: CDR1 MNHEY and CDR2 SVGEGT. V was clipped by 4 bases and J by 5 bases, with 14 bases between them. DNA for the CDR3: TGTGCCAGCAGTTTTAGAGAGAGGGGGACCGGGGAGCTGTTTTTT. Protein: CASSFRERGTGELFF.

This CDR3 is CASSQVARDRSEQYF. CDR3 coding DNA: TGTGCCAGCAGCCAAGTGGCTCGGGACCGATCCGAGCAGTACTTC. The chain carries TRBV4-2 and TRBJ2-7; D tentatively fits TRBD1 or TRBD2 (5 bases each). The V gene lost 1 base and the J gene lost 6 bases, with 16 bases spanning the gap. The germline CDR1 and CDR2 sequences are LGHNA and YNFKEQ. The CDR3 totals 15 residues.

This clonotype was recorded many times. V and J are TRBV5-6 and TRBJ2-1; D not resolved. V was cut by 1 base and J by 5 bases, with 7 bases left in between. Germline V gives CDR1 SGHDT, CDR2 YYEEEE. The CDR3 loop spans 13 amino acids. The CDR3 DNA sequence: TGTGCCAGCAGCTTGACTGGTCACAATGAGCAGTTCTTC. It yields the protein CASSLTGHNEQFF. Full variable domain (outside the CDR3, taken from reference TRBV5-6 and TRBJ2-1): DAGVTQSPTHLIKTRGQQVTLRCSPKSGHDTVSWYQQALGQGPQFIFQYYEEEERQRGNFPDRFSGHQFPNYSSELNVNALLLGDSALYLCASSLTGHNEQFFGPGTRLTVL.

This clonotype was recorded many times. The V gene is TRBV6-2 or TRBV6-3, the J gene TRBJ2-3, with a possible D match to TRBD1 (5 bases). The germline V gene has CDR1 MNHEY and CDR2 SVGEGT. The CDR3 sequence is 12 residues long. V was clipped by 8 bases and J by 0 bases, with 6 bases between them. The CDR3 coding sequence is TGTGCCAGCGGGGCTAGCACAGATACGCAGTATTTT. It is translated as CASGASTDTQYF.

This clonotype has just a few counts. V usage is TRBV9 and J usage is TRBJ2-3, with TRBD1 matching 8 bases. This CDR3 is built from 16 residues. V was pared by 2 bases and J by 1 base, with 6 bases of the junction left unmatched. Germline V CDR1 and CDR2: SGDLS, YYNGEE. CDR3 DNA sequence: TGTGCCAGCAGCGTGTTGGGGGACAGGCGCACAGATACGCAGTATTTT. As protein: CASSVLGDRRTDTQYF.